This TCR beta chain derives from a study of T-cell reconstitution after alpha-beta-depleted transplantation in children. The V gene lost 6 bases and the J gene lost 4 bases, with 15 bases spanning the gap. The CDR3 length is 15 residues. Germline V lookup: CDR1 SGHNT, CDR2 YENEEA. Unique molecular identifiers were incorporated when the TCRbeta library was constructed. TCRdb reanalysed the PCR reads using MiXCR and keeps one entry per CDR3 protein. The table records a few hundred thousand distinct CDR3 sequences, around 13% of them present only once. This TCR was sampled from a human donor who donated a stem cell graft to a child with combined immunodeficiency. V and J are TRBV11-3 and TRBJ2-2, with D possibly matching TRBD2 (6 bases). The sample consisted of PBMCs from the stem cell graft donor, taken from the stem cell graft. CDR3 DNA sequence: TGTGCCAGCAGTTCCCGGGAGAAGTTCACCGGGGAGCTGTTTTTT. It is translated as CASSSREKFTGELFF. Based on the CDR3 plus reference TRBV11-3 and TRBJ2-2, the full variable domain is EAGVVQSPRYKIIEKKQPVAFWCNPISGHNTLYWYLQNLGQGPELLIRYENEEAVDDSQLPKDRFSAERLKGVDSTLKIQPAELGDSAVYLCASSSREKFTGELFFGEGSRLTVL.